This TCR beta chain was found in a study of T cells in Graves' hyperthyroidism and ophthalmopathy. TCR beta CDR3 region amplification was performed from RNA transcripts. TCR CDR3 underwent first-round RT-PCR with the HTBI primer set. One entry per CDR3 protein results from TCRdb running MiXCR on the multiplex PCR reads. Of about 110,000 distinct CDR3 sequences in the sample, about 15% were seen once. Trimming took 2 bases from V and 7 from J; bases not matched to a gene: 6. CDR3 length: 14 amino acids. Germline values: CDR1 GTSNPN, CDR2 SVGIG (reference sequence). No ophthalmopathy progression within 18 months constituted stable Graves' hyperthyroidism. This clonotype was observed at least ten times.

Sequencing was done on a sample of blood. The TCR comes from a woman aged 45-59 years with Graves' hyperthyroidism. The chain joins TRBV30 to TRBJ2-2, with TRBD2 matching over 8 bases. CDR3 protein: CAWSYGGRNGELFF. The CDR3 nucleotides read TGTGCCTGGAGTTACGGCGGGAGGAACGGGGAGCTGTTTTTT.